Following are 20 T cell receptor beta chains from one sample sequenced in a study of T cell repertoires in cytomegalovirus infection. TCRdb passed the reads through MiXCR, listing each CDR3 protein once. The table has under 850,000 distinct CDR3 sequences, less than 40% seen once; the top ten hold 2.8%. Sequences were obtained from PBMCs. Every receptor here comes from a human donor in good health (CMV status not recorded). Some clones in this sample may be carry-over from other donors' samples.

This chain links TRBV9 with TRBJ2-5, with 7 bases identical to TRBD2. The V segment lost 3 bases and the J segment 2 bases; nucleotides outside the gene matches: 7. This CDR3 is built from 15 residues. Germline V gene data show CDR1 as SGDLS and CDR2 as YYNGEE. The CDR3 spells CASSGDGRFQETQYF. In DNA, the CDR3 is TGTGCCAGCAGCGGGGACGGGAGGTTTCAAGAGACCCAGTACTTC.

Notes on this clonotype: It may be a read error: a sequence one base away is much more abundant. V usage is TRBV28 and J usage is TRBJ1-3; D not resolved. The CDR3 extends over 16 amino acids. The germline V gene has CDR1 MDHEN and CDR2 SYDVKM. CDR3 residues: CASSPAWAGSGNTINF. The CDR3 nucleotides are TGTGCCAGCAGTCCCGCGTGGGCGGGGAGTGGAAACACCATAAATTTT.

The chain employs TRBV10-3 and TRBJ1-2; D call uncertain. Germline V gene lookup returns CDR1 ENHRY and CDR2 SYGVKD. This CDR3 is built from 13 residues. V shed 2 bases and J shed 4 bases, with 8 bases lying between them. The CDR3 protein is CAISEGEFYGYTF. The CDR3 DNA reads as TGTGCCATCAGTGAGGGGGAGTTCTATGGCTACACCTTC.

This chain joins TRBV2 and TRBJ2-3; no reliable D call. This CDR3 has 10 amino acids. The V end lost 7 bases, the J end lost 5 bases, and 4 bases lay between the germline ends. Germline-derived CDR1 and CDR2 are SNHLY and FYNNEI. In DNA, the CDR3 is TGTGCCAGCAAGTTAGATACGCAGTATTTT. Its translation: CASKLDTQYF.

The CDR3 nucleotides are TGTGCCAGCAGATATAGCGGGGCTTTACCACTGTTTTTT. It translates to CASRYSGALPLFF. This rearrangement joins TRBV12-3 or TRBV12-4 to TRBJ1-4; tentative D call: TRBD1 (5 bases). This CDR3 is 13 amino acids long. Between the trimmed V and J ends, which lost 6 bases and 13 bases, there was a span of 18 bases.

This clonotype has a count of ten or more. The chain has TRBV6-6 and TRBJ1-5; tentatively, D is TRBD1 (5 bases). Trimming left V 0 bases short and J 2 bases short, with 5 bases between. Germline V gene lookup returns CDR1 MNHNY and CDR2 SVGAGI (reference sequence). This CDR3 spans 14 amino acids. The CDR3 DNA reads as TGTGCCAGCAGTTACTCGGGGGGCAATCAGCCCCAGCATTTT. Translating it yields CASSYSGGNQPQHF.

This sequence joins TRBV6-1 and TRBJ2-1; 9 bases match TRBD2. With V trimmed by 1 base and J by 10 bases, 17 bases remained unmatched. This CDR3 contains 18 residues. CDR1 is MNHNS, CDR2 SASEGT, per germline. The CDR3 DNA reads TGTGCCAGCAGTGAAGACCCAGCGGGGGGCCTTGAGGGGGGGGAGCAGTTCTTC. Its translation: CASSEDPAGGLEGGEQFF.

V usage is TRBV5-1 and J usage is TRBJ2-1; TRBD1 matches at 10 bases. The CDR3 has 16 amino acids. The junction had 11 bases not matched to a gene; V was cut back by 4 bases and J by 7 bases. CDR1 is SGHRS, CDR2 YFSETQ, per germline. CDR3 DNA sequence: TGCGCCAGCAGCCAACAAGGACAGGGGGGAGTGAATGAGCAGTTCTTC. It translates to CASSQQGQGGVNEQFF.

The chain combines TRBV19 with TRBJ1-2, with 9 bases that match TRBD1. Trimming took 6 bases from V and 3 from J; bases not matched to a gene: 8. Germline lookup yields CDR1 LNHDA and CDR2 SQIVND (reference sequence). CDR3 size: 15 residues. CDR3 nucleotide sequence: TGTGCCAGTAGGCATTTCGGGACAGGGCACTATGGCTACACCTTC. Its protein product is CASRHFGTGHYGYTF. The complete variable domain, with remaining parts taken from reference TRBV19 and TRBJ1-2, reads DGGITQSPKYLFRKEGQNVTLSCEQNLNHDAMYWYRQDPGQGLRLIYYSQIVNDFQKGDIAEGYSVSREKKESFPLTVTSAQKNPTAFYLCASRHFGTGHYGYTFGSGTRLTVV.

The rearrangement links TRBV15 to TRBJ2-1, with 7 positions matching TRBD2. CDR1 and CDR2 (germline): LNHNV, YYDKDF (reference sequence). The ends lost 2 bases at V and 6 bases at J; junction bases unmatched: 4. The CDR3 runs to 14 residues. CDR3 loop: CATSRPGLTNEQFF. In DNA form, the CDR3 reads TGTGCCACCAGCAGACCGGGACTAACCAATGAGCAGTTCTTC.

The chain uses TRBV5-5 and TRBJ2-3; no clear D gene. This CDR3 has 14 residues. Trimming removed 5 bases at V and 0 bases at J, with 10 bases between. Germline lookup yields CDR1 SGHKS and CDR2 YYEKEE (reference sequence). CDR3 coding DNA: TGTGCCAGCAGGGATGACGGTAGCACAGATACGCAGTATTTT. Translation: CASRDDGSTDTQYF.

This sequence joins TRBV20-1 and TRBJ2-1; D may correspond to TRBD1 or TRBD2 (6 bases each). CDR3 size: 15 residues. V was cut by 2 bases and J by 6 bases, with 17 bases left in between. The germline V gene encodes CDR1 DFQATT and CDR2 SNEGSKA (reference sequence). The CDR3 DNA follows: TGCAGTGCTAGACCCCCGTGGGGGGCTATCAATGAGCAGTTCTTC. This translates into CSARPPWGAINEQFF.

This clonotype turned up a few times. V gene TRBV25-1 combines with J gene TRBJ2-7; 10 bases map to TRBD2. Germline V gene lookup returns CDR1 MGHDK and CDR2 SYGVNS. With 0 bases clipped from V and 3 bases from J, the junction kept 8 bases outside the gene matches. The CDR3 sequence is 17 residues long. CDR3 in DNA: TGTGCCAGCAGTGAATATCCCCCCGGGACTAGCGACTACGAGCAGTACTTC. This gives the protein CASSEYPPGTSDYEQYF.

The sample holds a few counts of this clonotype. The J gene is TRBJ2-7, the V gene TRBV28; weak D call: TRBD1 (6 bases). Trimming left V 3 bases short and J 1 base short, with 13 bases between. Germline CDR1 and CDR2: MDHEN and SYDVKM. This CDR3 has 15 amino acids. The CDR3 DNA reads TGTGCCAGCAGTTTTCACAGGGTGAAATCCTACGAGCAGTACTTC. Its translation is CASSFHRVKSYEQYF.

Written as DNA, the CDR3 is TGCGCCAGCAGCCAAGGGGGGTGGGAGGCAATCCCCGGGGAGCTGTTTTTT. This sequence encodes CASSQGGWEAIPGELFF. The rearrangement links TRBV4-1 to TRBJ2-2, with D possibly matching TRBD2 (6 bases). The CDR3 covers 17 residues. CDR1 is MGHRA, CDR2 YSYEKL, per germline. V was trimmed by 1 base and J by 6 bases, leaving 18 bases between them.

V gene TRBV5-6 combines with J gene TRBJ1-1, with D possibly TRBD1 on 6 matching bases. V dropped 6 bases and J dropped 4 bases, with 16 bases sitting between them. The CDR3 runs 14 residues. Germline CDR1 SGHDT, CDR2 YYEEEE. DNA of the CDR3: TGTGCCAGCACAGGGGCTTACCGGGGCACTGAAGCTTTCTTT. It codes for CASTGAYRGTEAFF.

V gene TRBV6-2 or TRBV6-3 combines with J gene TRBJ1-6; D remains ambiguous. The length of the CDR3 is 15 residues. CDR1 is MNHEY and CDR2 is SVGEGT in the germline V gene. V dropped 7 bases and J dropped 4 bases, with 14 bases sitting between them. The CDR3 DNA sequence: TGTGCCAGCATTTCGAGTTCCTCTTATAATTCACCCCTCCACTTT. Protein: CASISSSSYNSPLHF.

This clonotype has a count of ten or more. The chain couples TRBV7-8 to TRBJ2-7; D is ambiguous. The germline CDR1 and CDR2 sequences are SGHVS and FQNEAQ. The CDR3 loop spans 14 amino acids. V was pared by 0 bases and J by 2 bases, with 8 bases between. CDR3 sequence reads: CASSLAGSAYEQYF. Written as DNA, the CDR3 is TGTGCCAGCAGCTTAGCAGGGTCGGCCTACGAGCAGTACTTC.

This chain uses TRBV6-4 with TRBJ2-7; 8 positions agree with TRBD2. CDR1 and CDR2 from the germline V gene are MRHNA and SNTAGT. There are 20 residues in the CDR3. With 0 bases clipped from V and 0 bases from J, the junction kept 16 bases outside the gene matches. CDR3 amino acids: CASSDSKGANSGASSYEQYF. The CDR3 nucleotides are TGTGCCAGCAGTGACTCGAAAGGGGCAAATAGCGGGGCTAGCTCCTACGAGCAGTACTTC.

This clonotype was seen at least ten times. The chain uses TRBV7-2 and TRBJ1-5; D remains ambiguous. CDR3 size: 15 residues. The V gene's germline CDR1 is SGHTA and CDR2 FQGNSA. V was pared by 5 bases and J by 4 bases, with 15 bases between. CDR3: CASSPRFSLNQPQHF. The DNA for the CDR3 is TGTGCCAGCAGCCCCCGGTTTTCCCTGAATCAGCCCCAGCATTTT.